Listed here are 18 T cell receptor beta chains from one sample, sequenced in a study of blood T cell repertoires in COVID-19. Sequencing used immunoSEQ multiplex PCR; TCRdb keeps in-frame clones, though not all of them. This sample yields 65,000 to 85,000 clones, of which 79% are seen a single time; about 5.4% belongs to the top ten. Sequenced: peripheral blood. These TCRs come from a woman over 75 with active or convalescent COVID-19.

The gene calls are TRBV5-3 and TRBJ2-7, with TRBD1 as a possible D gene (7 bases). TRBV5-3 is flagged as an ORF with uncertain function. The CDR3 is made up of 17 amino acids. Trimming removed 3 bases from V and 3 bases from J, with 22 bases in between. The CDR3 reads CARSSRAGRDRGYEQYF. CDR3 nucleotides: TGTGCCAGAAGCTCCCGAGCGGGCCGGGACAGAGGCTACGAGCAGTACTTC.

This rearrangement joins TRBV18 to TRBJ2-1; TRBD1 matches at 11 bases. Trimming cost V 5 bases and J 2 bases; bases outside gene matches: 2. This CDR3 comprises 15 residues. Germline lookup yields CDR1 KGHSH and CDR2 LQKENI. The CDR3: CASSWTGGTYNEQFF. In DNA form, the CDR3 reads TGTGCCAGCTCATGGACAGGGGGCACCTACAATGAGCAGTTCTTC.

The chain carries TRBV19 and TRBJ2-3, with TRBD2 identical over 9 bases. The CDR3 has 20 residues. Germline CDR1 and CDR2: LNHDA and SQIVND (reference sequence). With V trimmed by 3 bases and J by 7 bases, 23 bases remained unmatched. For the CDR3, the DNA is TGTGCCAGTAGTATGGAGGGCACAGGGACGGGGGGACTAGCTTTTAATACGCAGTATTTT. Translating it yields CASSMEGTGTGGLAFNTQYF.

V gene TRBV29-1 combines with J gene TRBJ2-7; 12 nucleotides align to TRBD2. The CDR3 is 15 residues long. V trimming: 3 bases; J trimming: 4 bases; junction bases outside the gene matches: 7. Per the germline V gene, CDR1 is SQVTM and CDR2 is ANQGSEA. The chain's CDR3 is CSVEGLTSGSYEQYF. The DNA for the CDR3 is TGCAGCGTTGAGGGATTGACTAGCGGGAGTTACGAGCAGTACTTC.

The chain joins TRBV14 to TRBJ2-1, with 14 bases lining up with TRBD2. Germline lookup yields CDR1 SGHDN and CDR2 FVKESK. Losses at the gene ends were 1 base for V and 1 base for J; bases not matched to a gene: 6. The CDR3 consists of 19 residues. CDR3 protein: CASSQGRLAGGKSYNEQFF. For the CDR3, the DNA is TGTGCCAGCAGCCAAGGGCGACTAGCGGGAGGGAAATCCTACAATGAGCAGTTCTTC.

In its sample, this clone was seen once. CDR3 amino acids: CASSTRQGRLAEAFF. The DNA of the CDR3 is TGTGCCAGCAGCACCCGACAGGGGAGATTGGCTGAAGCTTTCTTT. V is TRBV7-8 and J is TRBJ1-1, with TRBD1 matching 8 bases. The CDR3 extends over 15 amino acids. Per germline, CDR1 SGHVS and CDR2 FQNEAQ. Trimming at V came to 5 bases and at J to 6 bases, leaving 11 bases not matched to a gene. Full variable domain (missing parts from reference TRBV7-8 and TRBJ1-1): GAGVSQSPRYKVAKRGQDVALRCDPISGHVSLFWYQQALGQGPEFLTYFQNEAQLDKSGLPSDRFFAERPEGSVSTLKIQRTQQEDSAVYLCASSTRQGRLAEAFFGQGTRLTVV.

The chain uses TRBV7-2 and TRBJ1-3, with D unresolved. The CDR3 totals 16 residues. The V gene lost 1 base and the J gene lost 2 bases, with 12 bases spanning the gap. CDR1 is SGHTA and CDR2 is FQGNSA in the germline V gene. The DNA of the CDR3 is TGTGCCAGCAGCTTAGTTTTCGGACTCCCTGGAAACACCATATATTTT. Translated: CASSLVFGLPGNTIYF.

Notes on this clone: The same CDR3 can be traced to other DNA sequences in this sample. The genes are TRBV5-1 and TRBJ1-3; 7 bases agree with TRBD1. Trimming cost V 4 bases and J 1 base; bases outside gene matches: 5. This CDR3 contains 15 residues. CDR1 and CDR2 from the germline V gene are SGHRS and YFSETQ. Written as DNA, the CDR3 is TGCGCCAGCAGCCTGGAGACAGGGTCTGGAAACACCATATATTTT. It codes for CASSLETGSGNTIYF.

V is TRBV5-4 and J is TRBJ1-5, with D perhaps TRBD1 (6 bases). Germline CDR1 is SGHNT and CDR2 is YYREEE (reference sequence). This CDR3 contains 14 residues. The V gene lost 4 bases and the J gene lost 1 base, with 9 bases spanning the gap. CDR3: CASSEGGSNQPQHF. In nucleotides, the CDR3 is TGTGCCAGCAGCGAGGGGGGGAGCAATCAGCCCCAGCATTTT.

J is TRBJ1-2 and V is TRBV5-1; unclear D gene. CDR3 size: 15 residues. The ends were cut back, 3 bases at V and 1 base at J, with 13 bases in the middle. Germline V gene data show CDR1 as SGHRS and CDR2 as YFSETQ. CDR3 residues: CASSSDKGGNYGYTF. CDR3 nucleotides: TGCGCCAGCAGCTCCGATAAAGGAGGTAACTATGGCTACACCTTC.

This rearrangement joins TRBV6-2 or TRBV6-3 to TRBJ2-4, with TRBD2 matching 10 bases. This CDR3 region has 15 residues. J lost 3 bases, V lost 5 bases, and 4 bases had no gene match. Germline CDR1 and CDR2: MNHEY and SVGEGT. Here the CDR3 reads CASSGEREGKNIQYF. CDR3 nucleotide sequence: TGTGCCAGCAGTGGGGAGCGGGAGGGCAAAAACATTCAGTACTTC.

The CDR3 protein is CGAANTGELFF. The CDR3 DNA reads as TGTGGGGCAGCGAACACCGGGGAGCTGTTTTTT. The rearrangement links TRBV9 to TRBJ2-2; D call uncertain. Germline CDR1 SGDLS, CDR2 YYNGEE. The CDR3 totals 11 residues.

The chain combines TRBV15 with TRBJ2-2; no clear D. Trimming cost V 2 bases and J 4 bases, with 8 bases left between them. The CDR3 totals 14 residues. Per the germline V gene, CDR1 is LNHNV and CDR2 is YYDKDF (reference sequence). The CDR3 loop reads CATSRFRGTGELFF. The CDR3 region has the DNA TGTGCCACCAGCAGATTCCGAGGCACCGGGGAGCTGTTTTTT. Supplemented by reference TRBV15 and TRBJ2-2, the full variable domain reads DAMVIQNPRYQVTQFGKPVTLSCSQTLNHNVMYWYQQKSSQAPKLLFHYYDKDFNNEADTPDNFQSRRPNTSFCFLDIRSPGLGDTAMYLCATSRFRGTGELFFGEGSRLTVL.

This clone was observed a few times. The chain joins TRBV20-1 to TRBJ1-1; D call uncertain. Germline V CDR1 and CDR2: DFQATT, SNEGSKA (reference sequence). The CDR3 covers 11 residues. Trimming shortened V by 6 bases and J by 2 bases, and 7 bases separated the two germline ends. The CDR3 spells CSATVNTEAFF. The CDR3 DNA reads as TGCAGTGCCACAGTAAACACTGAAGCTTTCTTT.

CDR3 coding DNA: TGTGCCAGCAGATCCGGGACAGGGGGCTGGGGTAACTATGGCTACACCTTC. Its translation is CASRSGTGGWGNYGYTF. The chain employs TRBV25-1 and TRBJ1-2; 12 positions agree with TRBD1. J lost 1 base, V lost 6 bases, and 9 bases had no gene match. The germline gives CDR1 MGHDK, CDR2 SYGVNS. The CDR3 sequence is 17 residues long.

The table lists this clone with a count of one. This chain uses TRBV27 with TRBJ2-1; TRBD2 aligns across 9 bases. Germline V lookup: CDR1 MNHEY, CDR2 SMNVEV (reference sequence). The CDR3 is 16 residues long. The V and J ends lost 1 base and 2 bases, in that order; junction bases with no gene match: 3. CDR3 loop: CASSLYLAGPYNEQFF. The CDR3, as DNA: TGTGCCAGCAGTTTATATCTAGCGGGGCCCTACAATGAGCAGTTCTTC.

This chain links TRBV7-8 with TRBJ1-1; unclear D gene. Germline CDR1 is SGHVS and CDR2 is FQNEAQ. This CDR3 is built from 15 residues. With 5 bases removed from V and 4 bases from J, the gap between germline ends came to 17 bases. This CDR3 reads CASSPYKAGGTEAFF. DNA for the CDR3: TGTGCCAGCAGCCCATACAAAGCGGGCGGCACTGAAGCTTTCTTT.

This CDR3 is CAWSVGGDLRYF. As DNA, the CDR3 is TGTGCCTGGAGTGTGGGCGGGGACCTTCGGTACTTC. V gene TRBV30 combines with J gene TRBJ2-7; perhaps TRBD2 as D (6 bases). This CDR3 contains 12 residues. Per germline, CDR1 GTSNPN and CDR2 SVGIG (reference sequence). Between the trimmed V and J ends, which lost 0 bases and 12 bases, there was a span of 15 bases.